These 8 T cell receptor beta chains were all obtained from the same sample, sequenced in a study of beta chain features in type 1 diabetes. What was sequenced were expressed TCRB transcripts, since all of the isolated RNA had been reverse transcribed. Only in-frame clones appear in the TCRdb table, and some are missing; sequencing was by immunoSEQ multiplex PCR. This table has 330,000 or so clones, roughly 12% appearing once. Study findings and constraints: Type 1 diabetes patients had TCRB CDR3s that were shorter (moderately but significantly so) in all four CD4+ subsets.

For these receptors, no antigen is known. The sample was naive CD4+ T cells from blood. These receptors were obtained from a woman under 30 with type 1 diabetes.

This sequence joins TRBV4-3 and TRBJ2-5, with D perhaps TRBD1 (6 bases). This CDR3 spans 15 amino acids. The V and J ends lost 3 bases and 2 bases respectively, with 13 bases between them. Germline-derived CDR1 and CDR2 are LGHNA and YSLEER. This chain's CDR3 is CASSQSVGQQETQYF. CDR3 nucleotide sequence: TGCGCCAGCAGCCAGTCTGTAGGACAGCAAGAGACCCAGTACTTC.

This sequence joins TRBV9 and TRBJ2-1; maybe TRBD2 (6 bases). Trimming took off 0 bases at V and 4 bases at J, with 11 bases between the two ends. CDR1 and CDR2 from the germline V gene are SGDLS and YYNGEE. The CDR3 has 15 amino acids. The CDR3 loop reads CASSVGTSRYNEQFF. Here the CDR3 DNA reads TGTGCCAGCAGCGTAGGCACTAGCAGATACAATGAGCAGTTCTTC. Filled out from reference TRBV9 and TRBJ2-1, the complete variable domain reads DSGVTQTPKHLITATGQRVTLRCSPRSGDLSVYWYQQSLDQGLQFLIQYYNGEERAKGNILERFSAQQFPDLHSELNLSSLELGDSALYFCASSVGTSRYNEQFFGPGTRLTVL.

This clone occurred a few times. The chain combines TRBV28 with TRBJ1-5, with TRBD1 as a possible D gene (6 bases). The CDR3 totals 14 residues. Between the trimmed V and J ends, which lost 4 bases and 2 bases, there was a span of 9 bases. CDR1 and CDR2 from the germline V gene are MDHEN and SYDVKM. The CDR3 DNA follows: TGTGCCAGCAGTTCACAGGGCGGCAATCAGCCCCAGCATTTT. Protein sequence: CASSSQGGNQPQHF.

This clone was seen a handful of times. The chain recombines TRBV5-1 with TRBJ2-1; TRBD1 matches at 10 bases. Germline V gene lookup returns CDR1 SGHRS and CDR2 YFSETQ. The CDR3 contains 15 residues. V lost 1 base and J lost 6; bases outside the gene matches: 4. In DNA form, the CDR3 reads TGCGCCAGCAGCTTGAGGGGACAGGGGATCAATGAGCAGTTCTTC. Protein: CASSLRGQGINEQFF.

The chain is built from TRBV18 and TRBJ1-1, with 7 bases identical to TRBD1. Per germline, CDR1 KGHSH and CDR2 LQKENI. J was trimmed by 7 bases and V by 5 bases; bases with no gene match: 4. The CDR3 is made up of 12 amino acids. The CDR3 coding sequence is TGTGCCAGCTCATCGGACAGGAGTGAAGCTTTCTTT. This gives the protein CASSSDRSEAFF.

This clone was picked up a small number of times. The chain combines TRBV30 with TRBJ1-1; D might be TRBD1 (5 bases). The CDR3 extends over 13 amino acids. CDR1 is GTSNPN and CDR2 is SVGIG in the germline V gene (reference sequence). V lost 5 bases to trimming and J lost 8 bases, with 18 bases between them. The CDR3 nucleotides are TGTGCCTGGCGACCCCGGGCCCGGGGGGAAGCTTTCTTT. It is translated as CAWRPRARGEAFF.

This chain uses TRBV11-2 with TRBJ1-2; D is perhaps TRBD1 (6 bases). The CDR3 covers 13 residues. Germline CDR1 SGHAT, CDR2 FQNNGV. The V end lost 1 base, the J end lost 10 bases, and 13 bases lay between the germline ends. CDR3 sequence reads: CASSLVPGVVYTF. The CDR3 region has the DNA TGTGCCAGCAGCTTAGTTCCAGGGGTGGTCTACACCTTC.

This clone was counted between two and nine times. This sequence joins TRBV5-4 and TRBJ2-1; 10 bases align to TRBD2. CDR3 length equals 17 residues. Germline CDR1 reads SGHNT; CDR2 reads YYREEE (reference sequence). Unmatched junction bases numbered 7, after V lost 4 bases and J lost 0 bases. The CDR3 DNA reads TGTGCCAGCAGCCTGGCCCCTAGCGGGGGCTCCTACAATGAGCAGTTCTTC. Translated, it gives CASSLAPSGGSYNEQFF. The whole variable domain, remainder taken from reference TRBV5-4 and TRBJ2-1, is ETGVTQSPTHLIKTRGQQVTLRCSSQSGHNTVSWYQQALGQGPQFIFQYYREEENGRGNFPPRFSGLQFPNYSSELNVNALELDDSALYLCASSLAPSGGSYNEQFFGPGTRLTVL.